This T cell receptor (beta chain) was sequenced during a study of blood T cell repertoires in COVID-19. Study-level information: Specimens from acute and convalescent COVID-19 originated in the United States, Italy and Spain. T cells, B-cell-depleted T cells, or PBMCs provided the cDNA or gDNA that served as material.

Germline V gene data show CDR1 as MNHEY and CDR2 as SVGAGI. This CDR3 comprises 15 residues. Trimming pared 4 bases from V and 5 bases from J, leaving 14 bases between. This clone was seen only once. Per the original data handling: Reference gene primer amplification gave estimated nucleated cell counts. Assay: immunoSEQ multiplex PCR; the TCRdb copy retains only in-frame clones and omits some. V, J and clone size derive from that table, while D and trimming were established from the DNA sequence. The sample has roughly 100,000 clones; about 85% are singletons. The sample consisted of peripheral blood. The receptor comes from a man between 50 and 59 years old in a cohort sampled during active COVID-19. The chain recombines TRBV6-5 with TRBJ2-2; D is possibly TRBD1 (6 bases). CDR3 nucleotide sequence: TGTGCCAGCAGTTCCAACTTTGGACAGACCGGGGAGCTGTTTTTT. It translates to CASSSNFGQTGELFF.